This T cell receptor (beta chain) stems from a study of T-cell reconstitution after alpha-beta-depleted transplantation in children. Overall study findings and caveats: At the one-year point after transplant, T-cell counts and TCRbeta diversity were found to come mostly from T cells that had been newly produced. Surviving recipient T cells and intrathymic progenitors accounted for some patients' high TCRbeta diversity at day 60. The study reportedly traced alpha-beta T cells about two months after transplant to several hundred expanded graft clones.

The V end lost 5 bases, the J end lost 8 bases, and 10 bases lay between the germline ends. There are 12 residues in the CDR3. Looked up from germline, CDR1 is KGHDR and CDR2 is SFDVKD. Comment on this clonotype: The target antigen is unknown.

Preparing the TCRbeta library involved the use of unique molecular identifiers. TCRdb ran MiXCR on the PCR reads and lists one entry per CDR3 protein. The table includes some 550,000 distinct CDR3 sequences, 20% to 25% detected once. The chain employs TRBV24-1 and TRBJ2-3; D not certain. The sequences come from PBMCs, mostly from graft donor cells, collected 360 days after TCRalphabeta/CD19-depleted stem cell transplant. The receptor's source is a boy under two years old who had a stem cell transplant for acute myeloid leukemia, so the T cells may come from the graft donor. The CDR3 DNA reads TGTGCCACCAGTGCTGAAGGAACTACGCAGTATTTT. It is translated as CATSAEGTTQYF.